The present T cell receptor (beta chain) was sequenced within a study of CD8 T cells in Susac syndrome. Study in general: When their blood was taken, the Susac syndrome patients had either not yet had any therapy, were taking corticosteroids, or were taking intravenous immunoglobulin alone.

For this clonotype: Antigen unknown.

Germline V gene sequence: CDR1 DFQATT, CDR2 SNEGSKA (reference sequence). The CDR3 length is 11 residues. V was pared by 4 bases and J by 6 bases, with 7 bases between. Study observations and caveats: TCR sequencing and HLA analysis covered a relatively small number of individuals.

Sequencing of TCR beta drew on CD8+ and CD4+ T cells from blood. After extraction with the RNeasy kit, about 0.5 to 1 ug of the RNA was reverse transcribed using random hexamers. Across 54 Vbeta and 13 Jbeta, immunoSEQ multiplex PCR amplified TCR beta CDR3. Each CDR3 protein is one row after TCRdb ran MiXCR on the immunoSEQ multiplex PCR reads. The data contain about 94,000 distinct CDR3 sequences, about 93% of them singletons. V usage is TRBV20-1 and J usage is TRBJ2-1, with D possibly TRBD2 on 5 matching bases. The receptor's source is a human donor with Susac syndrome. Sequencing was done on a sample of CD4+ T cells from PBMCs. CDR3 bases: TGCAGTGCTACTGGACTCAATGAGCAGTTCTTC. This encodes CSATGLNEQFF.